This T cell receptor beta chain emerged from a study of cytomegalovirus exposure and HLA in healthy donors. Broader study findings: Per a prior analysis, the majority of TCR beta V segments were productive roughly 87% or roughly 30% of the time. In vitro confirmation showed three CMV-associated chains to be CMV antigen specific. Later analysis found that TCR beta chains associated with HLA were more clonally expanded than other, equally common chains.

The junction had 4 bases not matched to a gene; V was cut back by 3 bases and J by 4 bases. Germline V gene sequence: CDR1 GTSNPN, CDR2 SVGIG (reference sequence). The CDR3 contains 13 residues. The PCR made use of 60 Vbeta and 13 Jbeta primers. Generated by immunoSEQ multiplex PCR, the TCRdb table keeps only in-frame clones and is missing some. The sample holds roughly 230,000 clones, roughly 81% seen once. On this clone: The antigen remains unidentified.

The rearrangement uses TRBV30 and TRBJ1-1; 8 positions agree with TRBD1. This clonotype originated in a girl aged 2 to 9 in good health and CMV-seronegative. Sequencing was performed on PBMCs. CDR3 DNA: TGTGCCTGGAGCGCCACAGGGGGCACTGAAGCTTTCTTT. It translates to CAWSATGGTEAFF.